The source of this T cell receptor beta chain is a study of tumor-infiltrating lymphocytes in primary liver carcinoma. The wider study: Recorded tumor stage was T1-T3 N0M0, with diameters of about 4.2 to 10 cm. There were roughly 3.5 to 8 million productive TCRbeta reads per sample, a yield similar across tissue types.

Note on this clonotype: Antigen: not known. This CDR3 is missing its conserved last phenylalanine or tryptophan, likely due to a read error.

RNA isolated from unsorted whole blood supplied the blood RNA, with germline DNA also extracted. V shed 1 base and J shed 5 bases, with 16 bases lying between them. This CDR3 region has 16 residues. Germline CDR1 reads MGHRA; CDR2 reads YSYEKL. The input was 400 to 500 ng total RNA; TCR beta cDNA was made from it with a constant-region primer. Slightly modified ARM-PCR served as the procedure for the TCR beta libraries. These libraries came from three rounds of nested multiplex PCR. The opening two PCR rounds, 10 cycles each, paired TRBV1-TRBV30 forward primers with a C-beta reverse primer. MiXCR was run by TCRdb on the multiplex PCR reads, yielding one entry per CDR3 protein. In the table there are 320,000 or so distinct CDR3 sequences, around three fifths of which are singletons. Overall study results and limits: Relative to tumor region pairs, the tumor-adjacent and tumor-blood pairs showed overlap that was lower.

This chain joins TRBV4-1 and TRBJ2-3; D is perhaps TRBD2 (6 bases). Sequenced input: peripheral blood. This sequence originates from a man in his forties with primary liver carcinoma and hepatitis B virus infection. CDR3 DNA sequence: TGCGCCAGCAGCCAAGTGGCTAGCGTGGGACTAGATACGCAGTATTCT. Its translation is CASSQVASVGLDTQYS.